The 19 T cell receptor beta chains below were found in one sample sequenced in a study of T cell repertoires in cytomegalovirus infection. Each CDR3 protein gets one entry after TCRdb re-called the reads with MiXCR. The sample shows about 260,000 distinct CDR3 sequences, roughly 15% of them seen only once. The sequencing sample was made of PBMCs. These receptor sequences come from a human donor in good health (CMV status not recorded). Some clones in this sample may be carry-over from other donors' samples.

This clonotype was recorded many times. One junction end does not reproduce the germline sequence, and a read error may be involved. The CDR3 nucleotides are TGTGCCACCAGCTGGACCCCCGGCACAGATACGCAGTATTTT. This codes for CATSWTPGTDTQYF. The chain combines TRBV7-2 with TRBJ2-3; D is unclear. This CDR3 region has 14 residues. Per the germline V gene, CDR1 is SGHTA and CDR2 is FQGNSA.

V is TRBV20-1 and J is TRBJ2-4, with D perhaps given as TRBD1 or TRBD2 (5 bases each). The V gene lost 6 bases and the J gene lost 4 bases, with 10 bases spanning the gap. CDR1 and CDR2 from the germline V gene are DFQATT and SNEGSKA (reference sequence). The CDR3 covers 12 residues. For the CDR3, the DNA is TGCAGTGCATTGGGACGGAAAAACATTCAGTACTTC. As protein: CSALGRKNIQYF.

This clonotype was detected ten times or more. This chain uses TRBV7-2 with TRBJ1-2, with D unresolved. The V gene's germline CDR1 is SGHTA and CDR2 FQGNSA. The CDR3 covers 12 residues. Trimming removed 5 bases at V and 4 bases at J, with 8 bases between. The CDR3 bases are TGTGCCAGCAGCATTTCAGGCTATGGCTACACCTTC. Protein: CASSISGYGYTF.

This clonotype has at least ten counts. The rearrangement uses TRBV5-6 and TRBJ2-5; D gene unclear. The CDR3 contains 14 residues. With 0 bases removed from V and 3 bases from J, the gap between germline ends came to 9 bases. Germline CDR1 reads SGHDT; CDR2 reads YYEEEE. The CDR3 nucleotides are TGTGCCAGCAGCTTGGCCAGCAGCGAAGAGACCCAGTACTTC. It yields the protein CASSLASSEETQYF.

This chain uses TRBV19 with TRBJ1-1, with D hard to call. Trimming left V 1 base short and J 5 bases short, with 17 bases between. Germline CDR1 reads LNHDA; CDR2 reads SQIVND (reference sequence). This CDR3 is built from 16 residues. The CDR3 sequence is CASSIVDAGFGTEAFF. Here the CDR3 DNA reads TGTGCCAGTAGTATAGTCGACGCGGGGTTCGGAACTGAAGCTTTCTTT.

Note on this clonotype: This may come from a read error, since a much larger clone is one base off. No conserved phenylalanine or tryptophan ends this CDR3, so it is likely a read error. The chain has TRBV5-5 and TRBJ2-2; D is possibly TRBD1 (6 bases). The CDR3 is 15 amino acids. CDR1 is SGHKS and CDR2 is YYEKEE in the germline V gene (reference sequence). The germline V and J ends were trimmed by 4 bases and 6 bases, with 16 bases remaining between them. The CDR3 is CASSPLQGAAGELFS. Written as DNA, the CDR3 is TGTGCCAGCAGCCCCCTACAGGGAGCGGCCGGGGAGCTGTTTTCT.

This clonotype was detected many times. V gene TRBV7-4 combines with J gene TRBJ1-1; weak D call: TRBD1 (6 bases). The CDR3 contains 15 residues. V was clipped by 4 bases and J by 3 bases, with 15 bases between them. Per the germline V gene, CDR1 is SGHVT and CDR2 is SQSDAQ. CDR3 region: CASSWDTGLDTEAFF. The CDR3 DNA is TGTGCCAGCAGCTGGGACACAGGGTTGGACACTGAAGCTTTCTTT.

This clonotype was seen ten or more times. The gene calls are TRBV28 and TRBJ2-7, with 11 bases that match TRBD2. CDR1 is MDHEN and CDR2 is SYDVKM in the germline V gene. This CDR3 contains 16 residues. Trimming at V came to 6 bases and at J to 0 bases, leaving 7 bases not matched to a gene. The CDR3 DNA follows: TGTGCCAGCAGCCTCCCAGGGACTAGCGGCTCCTACGAGCAGTACTTC. As protein: CASSLPGTSGSYEQYF.

As regards this clonotype: A read error is likely, as this CDR3 ends without the conserved phenylalanine or tryptophan. It is unclear where the CDR3 begins or ends on the DNA, so no DNA is shown, and the CDR3 is as TCRdb lists it. The chain is built from TRBV4-2 and TRBJ2-1; the D segment call TRBD2 is taken from the table without a DNA check. The CDR3 is 16 residues long, ends included. The germline V gene encodes CDR1 LGHNA and CDR2 YNFKEQ. The CDR3 sequence is CASSQEASGSFNEQLL.

This clonotype was recorded a few times. The chain joins TRBV25-1 to TRBJ2-6; the D is unclear. V was pared by 3 bases and J by 0 bases, with 9 bases between. In germline, CDR1 is MGHDK, CDR2 SYGVNS. The CDR3 spans 16 residues. The CDR3 nucleotides read TGTGCCAGCAGTGATAATTCTAACTCTGGGGCCAACGTCCTGACTTTC. It yields the protein CASSDNSNSGANVLTF. The full variable domain, completed using reference TRBV25-1 and TRBJ2-6, is EADIYQTPRYLVIGTGKKITLECSQTMGHDKMYWYQQDPGMELHLIHYSYGVNSTEKGDLSSESTVSRIRTEHFPLTLESARPSHTSQYLCASSDNSNSGANVLTFGAGSRLTVL.

Comments on this clonotype: Given a much more abundant clone one base away, this may be a read error. This chain connects TRBV7-2 to TRBJ2-3; D is unclear. Germline CDR1 reads SGHTA; CDR2 reads FQGNSA. The CDR3 extends over 12 amino acids. Trimming cost V 5 bases and J 11 bases, with 14 bases left between them. CDR3 in amino acids: CASSQLVILQYF. The CDR3 DNA reads as TGTGCCAGCAGCCAATTGGTTATTCTGCAGTATTTT.

The V and J genes are TRBV14 and TRBJ2-4; 7 nucleotides match TRBD1. Germline assignment: CDR1 SGHDN and CDR2 FVKESK. The CDR3 is 17 amino acids. Germline trimming cut 3 bases from V and 0 bases from J; bases unmatched to any gene: 8. CDR3 coding DNA: TGTGCCAGCAGCCACAGGACAGGTGGGGTAGCCAAAAACATTCAGTACTTC. Its protein is CASSHRTGGVAKNIQYF.

In this sample, this clonotype turned up many times. The J gene is TRBJ2-2, the V gene TRBV7-2; D call uncertain. In germline, CDR1 is SGHTA, CDR2 FQGNSA. Trimming took 2 bases from V and 1 from J, leaving 8 bases between them. CDR3 size: 15 residues. CDR3 sequence reads: CASSLNGLNTGELFF. In nucleotides, the CDR3 is TGTGCCAGCAGCTTAAACGGATTGAACACCGGGGAGCTGTTTTTT.

The chain has TRBV20-1 and TRBJ2-1; 10 bases map to TRBD2. Looked up from germline, CDR1 is DFQATT and CDR2 is SNEGSKA (reference sequence). Trimming took 5 bases from V and 8 from J; bases not matched to a gene: 9. The CDR3 is 14 amino acids. For the CDR3, the DNA is TGCAGTGCTCCAAGCGGGGGGGCTAAGTATGAGCAGTTCTTC. It encodes CSAPSGGAKYEQFF.

There are many counts of this clonotype. This chain's CDR3 is CASSQEGSSYNEQFF. Written as DNA, the CDR3 is TGTGCCAGCAGCCAAGAGGGGAGCTCCTACAATGAGCAGTTCTTC. The chain is built from TRBV4-2 and TRBJ2-1; D might be TRBD2 (5 bases). The CDR3 covers 15 residues. Looked up from germline, CDR1 is LGHNA and CDR2 is YNFKEQ. V was trimmed by 0 bases and J by 0 bases, leaving 6 bases between them.

This clonotype was seen just once. The chain has TRBV20-1 and TRBJ2-2; weak D call: TRBD1 (6 bases). The V end lost 1 base, the J end lost 0 bases, and 21 bases lay between the germline ends. The length of the CDR3 is 19 residues. Germline lookup yields CDR1 DFQATT and CDR2 SNEGSKA (reference sequence). This CDR3 reads CSARGGGIPGASNTGELFF. The CDR3 nucleotides are TGCAGTGCTAGAGGAGGGGGAATTCCAGGGGCCTCGAACACCGGGGAGCTGTTTTTT.

In this sample, this clonotype turned up a few times. The rearrangement uses TRBV6-5 and TRBJ2-5, with 10 bases aligning to TRBD2. Looked up from germline, CDR1 is MNHEY and CDR2 is SVGAGI. CDR3 size: 16 residues. With V trimmed by 6 bases and J by 4 bases, 11 bases remained unmatched. Here the CDR3 DNA reads TGTGCCAGCAGAATCAGGACTAGCGGTCCGGGAGAGACCCAGTACTTC. This codes for CASRIRTSGPGETQYF.

The sample holds many counts of this clonotype. The chain employs TRBV7-2 and TRBJ2-7; the match to TRBD2 covers 7 bases. Trimming cost V 2 bases and J 3 bases; bases outside gene matches: 7. Germline V gene lookup returns CDR1 SGHTA and CDR2 FQGNSA. The CDR3 runs to 15 residues. The CDR3 loop is CASSLLSSGGYEQYF. CDR3 DNA sequence: TGTGCCAGCAGCTTACTTTCTAGCGGAGGCTACGAGCAGTACTTC.

A few counts support this clonotype. The chain employs TRBV14 and TRBJ2-3; tentatively, D is TRBD2 (6 bases). The CDR3 loop spans 17 amino acids. The V and J ends lost 1 base and 0 bases respectively, with 14 bases between them. Germline V gene sequence: CDR1 SGHDN, CDR2 FVKESK. The CDR3 bases are TGTGCCAGCAGCCAAGTTGCGGGACTCACTAGCACAGATACGCAGTATTTT. It translates to CASSQVAGLTSTDTQYF.